This T cell receptor (beta chain) was found in a study of control samples from healthy donors and cancer patients. This table comes from immunoSEQ multiplex PCR, and its TCRdb copy is limited to in-frame clones, with some not included. The sample consists of about 83,000 clones, 91% of them appearing once. As concerns this clone: The junction shows a germline mismatch at one end, possibly a read error.

The TCR sequence derives from a man aged 25-45 years in good health. The sequencing sample was made of blood.

CDR3 nucleotides: TGTGCCAGCAGCGTAGCCGGGACGAAGTCTCCCACCGGGGAGCTGTTTTTT. It is translated as CASSVAGTKSPTGELFF. The rearrangement links TRBV7-9 to TRBJ2-2; D might be TRBD1 or TRBD2, each matching 5 bases. Germline CDR1 SEHNR, CDR2 FQNEAQ (reference sequence). CDR3 length: 17 amino acids.